This TCR beta chain came from a study of tissue T cells after allogeneic stem cell transplantation. On this clone: Antigen specificity is unknown.

Study-level findings and limits: Some tissue clones might be persisting host cells; their alloreactivity or antigen specificity was not determined. Only a limited share of tissue TCRs appeared in blood or spleen. TCR repertoires tracked anatomic similarity, regardless of disease or transplant status.

TCRdb's table, derived via immunoSEQ multiplex PCR, lists solely in-frame clones and lacks some. The sample consists of about 9,600 clones, 50% to 80% of them appearing once. The sequence was obtained from a woman between 18 and 55 years old with breast cancer. This material consisted of tissue from the ileum, taken at autopsy.

The CDR3 DNA follows: TGTGCCAGCAGGGGACTAGCTGACACCGGGGAGCTGTTTTTT. Protein product: CASRGLADTGELFF. This sequence joins TRBV2 and TRBJ2-2, with 9 bases fitting TRBD2. Trimming removed 6 bases from V and 3 bases from J; junction bases left unmatched: 2. Per the germline V gene, CDR1 is SNHLY and CDR2 is FYNNEI. This CDR3 has 14 amino acids.